These 21 T cell receptor beta chains were all obtained from the same sample, sequenced in a study of blood T cell repertoires in COVID-19 (dated by TCRdb to the early 2020s). Library method: the immunoSEQ multiplex PCR assay. Not all clones reach the TCRdb copy of this immuneACCESS table, which keeps in-frame sequences only. Checked studies attribute under half of the gap to unresolved V genes and leave the rest unexplained. The sample profile shows about 44,000 clones; roughly nine tenths of them were found once. The ten largest clones capture roughly a sixth of the sample. Material: peripheral blood. The receptor set was obtained from an older man with active COVID-19.

V is TRBV28 and J is TRBJ1-1; possibly TRBD1 for D (6 bases). This CDR3 spans 14 amino acids. The germline V and J ends were trimmed by 6 bases and 1 base, with 12 bases remaining between them. Germline V gives CDR1 MDHEN, CDR2 SYDVKM. CDR3 amino acids: CASSLGQSNTEAFF. The CDR3 DNA reads as TGTGCCAGCAGCTTAGGACAGTCGAACACTGAAGCTTTCTTT.

The rearrangement joins TRBV5-1 to TRBJ1-1; perhaps TRBD1 as D (5 bases). The CDR3 consists of 15 residues. Germline V gives CDR1 SGHRS, CDR2 YFSETQ. V was shortened by 0 bases and J by 6 bases, with 15 bases between the two germline ends. The CDR3 protein is CASSLEALGVPEAFF. The CDR3 DNA follows: TGCGCCAGCAGCTTGGAGGCTTTAGGGGTCCCTGAAGCTTTCTTT.

V usage is TRBV11-2 and J usage is TRBJ2-3; the match to TRBD2 covers 9 bases. The CDR3 loop spans 15 amino acids. After removal of 8 bases from V and 6 bases from J, the junction contained 12 bases not matched to a gene. The germline CDR1 and CDR2 sequences are SGHAT and FQNNGV. The CDR3 protein is CASSERGAEGDTQYF. Written as DNA, the CDR3 is TGTGCCAGCTCCGAGCGGGGGGCTGAAGGGGATACGCAGTATTTT.

This chain joins TRBV9 and TRBJ2-2; D possibly corresponds to TRBD2 (7 bases). V lost 2 bases to trimming and J lost 1 base, with 15 bases between them. Germline CDR1 reads SGDLS; CDR2 reads YYNGEE. CDR3 length: 17 amino acids. The DNA of the CDR3 is TGTGCCAGCAGCGTTCTGGGGGGGCCGGAGAACACCGGGGAGCTGTTTTTT. It translates to CASSVLGGPENTGELFF.

The rearrangement uses TRBV3-1 (or the pseudogene TRBV3-2) and TRBJ1-4; D may be TRBD1 (6 bases). Germline assignment: CDR1 LGHDT and CDR2 YNNKEL (reference sequence). This CDR3 region has 14 residues. The germline V and J ends were trimmed by 1 base and 7 bases, with 10 bases remaining between them. CDR3 residues: CASSQVGGGEKLFF. In DNA form, the CDR3 reads TGTGCCAGCAGCCAAGTGGGAGGGGGTGAAAAACTGTTTTTT.

The rearrangement links TRBV4-1 to TRBJ1-4; D unresolved. Trimming took off 2 bases at V and 3 bases at J, with 10 bases between the two ends. Germline V lookup: CDR1 MGHRA, CDR2 YSYEKL. The CDR3 consists of 15 residues. CDR3 nucleotide sequence: TGCGCCAGCAGCCAAAGAGGCAGCCCTAATGAAAAACTGTTTTTT. Protein: CASSQRGSPNEKLFF.

The chain employs TRBV19 and TRBJ2-7, with D unresolved. V gave up 4 bases and J gave up 1 base, with 8 bases separating them. This CDR3 region has 13 residues. Germline V gives CDR1 LNHDA, CDR2 SQIVND (reference sequence). In DNA, the CDR3 is TGTGCCAGTAGTAGACAAGGATCCTACGAGCAGTACTTC. This gives the protein CASSRQGSYEQYF.

This chain joins TRBV7-3 and TRBJ2-1, with TRBD1 matching 7 bases. Germline V lookup: CDR1 SGHTA, CDR2 FQGTGA. The length of the CDR3 is 12 residues. The trim removed 5 bases at V and 7 bases at J, leaving 2 bases unmatched. CDR3 protein: CASSQGVNEQFF. Here the CDR3 DNA reads TGTGCCAGCAGCCAGGGGGTGAATGAGCAGTTCTTC.

The V and J genes are TRBV7-9 and TRBJ2-1, with 9 bases that match TRBD2. CDR3 length: 15 residues. V dropped 4 bases and J dropped 6; count of bases not matched to a gene: 7. Germline V lookup: CDR1 SEHNR, CDR2 FQNEAQ (reference sequence). In DNA, the CDR3 is TGTGCCAGCAGCTCTCCCTCTAGCGGGGCCAATGAGCAGTTCTTC. Translated, it gives CASSSPSSGANEQFF.

This rearrangement joins TRBV19 to TRBJ2-5; D not resolved. V lost 1 base, J lost 5 bases, and 11 bases lay in between. Germline V CDR1 and CDR2: LNHDA, SQIVND (reference sequence). The CDR3 totals 14 residues. The CDR3 DNA is TGTGCCAGTAGTATAGGTCCGAGTCCGGAGACCCAGTACTTC. Amino acid sequence: CASSIGPSPETQYF. The whole variable domain, remainder taken from reference TRBV19 and TRBJ2-5, is DGGITQSPKYLFRKEGQNVTLSCEQNLNHDAMYWYRQDPGQGLRLIYYSQIVNDFQKGDIAEGYSVSREKKESFPLTVTSAQKNPTAFYLCASSIGPSPETQYFGPGTRLLVL.

The CDR3, as DNA: TGTGCCAGCAGCTCGGCATCGACAGGGACCTACGAGCAGTACTTC. Protein: CASSSASTGTYEQYF. The genes are TRBV3-1 (or the pseudogene TRBV3-2) and TRBJ2-7; 7 bases match TRBD1. The germline gives CDR1 LGHDT, CDR2 YNNKEL (reference sequence). The CDR3 is made up of 15 amino acids. After removal of 5 bases from V and 2 bases from J, the junction contained 9 bases not matched to a gene.

The chain has TRBV27 and TRBJ2-1, with 11 bases identical to TRBD2. Per germline, CDR1 MNHEY and CDR2 SMNVEV (reference sequence). V trimming: 3 bases; J trimming: 4 bases; junction bases outside the gene matches: 8. The CDR3 covers 17 residues. The CDR3 DNA is TGTGCCAGCAGTTTCGCACTAGCGGGGGCCTTATACAATGAGCAGTTCTTC. Its translation is CASSFALAGALYNEQFF.

The chain employs TRBV7-9 and TRBJ2-3, with a tentative D call TRBD2 (5 bases). Between the trimmed V and J ends, which lost 5 bases and 9 bases, there was a span of 15 bases. This CDR3 region has 13 residues. Germline lookup yields CDR1 SEHNR and CDR2 FQNEAQ (reference sequence). The CDR3 bases are TGTGCCAGCAGCCTATCTCGGGATGACACGCAGTATTTT. The encoded protein is CASSLSRDDTQYF.

This clone appeared a single time. This chain joins TRBV7-8 and TRBJ2-3, with 15 bases fitting TRBD2. This CDR3 is built from 16 residues. Unmatched junction bases numbered 11, after V lost 10 bases and J lost 6 bases. Germline CDR1 SGHVS, CDR2 FQNEAQ. The CDR3 loop is CATKQGLAGGRDTQYF. The DNA for the CDR3 is TGTGCCACCAAGCAAGGACTAGCGGGGGGGCGTGATACGCAGTATTTT.

The genes are TRBV4-3 and TRBJ1-6; TRBD1 matches 10 bases. This CDR3 is 15 amino acids long. V lost 2 bases and J lost 7; bases outside the gene matches: 2. Germline values: CDR1 LGHNA, CDR2 YSLEER. CDR3 sequence reads: CASSQLDRGNSPLHF. The CDR3 DNA sequence: TGCGCCAGCAGCCAACTGGACAGGGGGAATTCACCCCTCCACTTT.

The chain joins TRBV3-1 (or the pseudogene TRBV3-2) to TRBJ2-1; 12 bases fit TRBD2. The V segment lost 7 bases and the J segment 9 bases; nucleotides outside the gene matches: 10. CDR1 LGHDT and CDR2 YNNKEL come from the germline V gene (reference sequence). The length of the CDR3 is 15 residues. CDR3 nucleotide sequence: TGTGCCAGCAATTTGAGGACTAGCGGGGTTCTTGAGCAGTTCTTC. This translates into CASNLRTSGVLEQFF.

CDR3 protein: CASSLDSSSYEQYF. The CDR3 DNA reads TGTGCCAGCAGCTTGGACAGTTCCTCCTACGAGCAGTACTTC. This rearrangement joins TRBV5-4 to TRBJ2-7; D gene uncertain. Germline CDR1 is SGHNT and CDR2 is YYREEE (reference sequence). CDR3 length: 14 amino acids. V lost 0 bases and J lost 0, with 7 bases in between.

The chain has TRBV6-2 or TRBV6-3 and TRBJ2-7; 8 nucleotides line up with TRBD2. CDR1 and CDR2 from the germline V gene are MNHEY and SVGEGT. J lost 0 bases, V lost 5 bases, and 9 bases had no gene match. The CDR3 covers 16 residues. The CDR3 DNA is TGTGCCAGCAGTCCCCGGGTAGCGGGGACCTCCTACGAGCAGTACTTC. Translation: CASSPRVAGTSYEQYF.

The chain uses TRBV6-6 and TRBJ2-3, with 8 bases fitting TRBD1. After removal of 6 bases from V and 0 bases from J, the junction contained 5 bases not matched to a gene. CDR1 MNHNY and CDR2 SVGAGI come from the germline V gene (reference sequence). The CDR3 extends over 15 amino acids. CDR3: CASRLTGGSTDTQYF. The DNA of the CDR3 is TGTGCCAGCAGATTAACAGGGGGTAGCACAGATACGCAGTATTTT.

The chain carries TRBV19 and TRBJ2-2, with a possible D match to TRBD1 (7 bases). Germline V CDR1 and CDR2: LNHDA, SQIVND (reference sequence). This CDR3 spans 15 amino acids. Trimming removed 5 bases from V and 5 bases from J, with 15 bases in between. The CDR3 nucleotides read TGTGCCAGTAGTCGGGCGGGACAGTTAACCGGGGAGCTGTTTTTT. Its translation is CASSRAGQLTGELFF. Full variable domain (rest looked up from reference TRBV19 and TRBJ2-2): DGGITQSPKYLFRKEGQNVTLSCEQNLNHDAMYWYRQDPGQGLRLIYYSQIVNDFQKGDIAEGYSVSREKKESFPLTVTSAQKNPTAFYLCASSRAGQLTGELFFGEGSRLTVL.

The chain links TRBV3-1 (or the pseudogene TRBV3-2) to TRBJ2-7, with D perhaps matching TRBD1 (5 bases). The ends were cut back, 11 bases at V and 1 base at J, with 18 bases in the middle. CDR3 length: 14 amino acids. Germline lookup yields CDR1 LGHDT and CDR2 YNNKEL (reference sequence). The CDR3 region is CAPYRQRPSYEQYF. CDR3 DNA sequence: TGTGCCCCGTACCGACAGCGACCATCCTACGAGCAGTACTTC.